This TCR beta chain stems from a study of shared clonotypes between healthy human individuals. Study-wide findings and caveats: Compared with memory subsets, naive subsets generally had larger estimated richness.

Terminally differentiated effector memory CD45RA+ cells were excluded by CCR7 positive selection of CD45RO-negative cells. Donors were healthy HIV-negative adults without recently reported acute infections or vaccinations. Several immunoSEQ plates held equal portions of the genomic DNA taken from each subset. Clones were sequenced by immunoSEQ multiplex PCR, and TCRdb holds only the in-frame ones, with some missing. The table includes around 2,000,000 clones, about 95% detected once. After removal of 2 bases from V and 4 bases from J, the junction contained 8 bases not matched to a gene. CDR1 MNHEY and CDR2 SMNVEV come from the germline V gene (reference sequence). The CDR3 sequence is 15 residues long. As for this clone: Its target is unknown.

The origin of this receptor is a man between 18 and 29 years old in good health. This sequence joins TRBV27 and TRBJ2-7; 7 nucleotides match TRBD1. Specimen: naive CD8+ T cells sorted from blood. The CDR3 loop is CASSLSGGQVYEQYF. CDR3 in DNA: TGTGCCAGCAGTTTAAGTGGAGGACAGGTTTACGAGCAGTACTTC.